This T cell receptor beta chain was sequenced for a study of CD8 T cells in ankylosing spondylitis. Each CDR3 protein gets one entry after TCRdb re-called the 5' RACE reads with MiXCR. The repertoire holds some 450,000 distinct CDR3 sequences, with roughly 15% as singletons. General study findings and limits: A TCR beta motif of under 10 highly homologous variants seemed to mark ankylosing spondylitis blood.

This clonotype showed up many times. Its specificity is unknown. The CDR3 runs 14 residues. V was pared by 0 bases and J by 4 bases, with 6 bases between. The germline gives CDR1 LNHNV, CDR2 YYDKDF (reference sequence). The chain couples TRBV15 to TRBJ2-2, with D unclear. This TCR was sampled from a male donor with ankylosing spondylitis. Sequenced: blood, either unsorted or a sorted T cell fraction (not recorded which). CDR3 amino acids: CATSRDRLTGELFF. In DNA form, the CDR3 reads TGTGCCACCAGCAGAGATCGGCTCACCGGGGAGCTGTTTTTT.